The clone carrying this T cell receptor (beta chain) appeared a single time. Its antigen is not identified. The sample belongs to a study of radiotherapy plus CTLA-4 blockade in lung cancer. The wider study: Objective responses were documented in about 18% of patients, with disease control in 31%.

Trimming left V 5 bases short and J 8 bases short, with 19 bases between. This CDR3 is 15 amino acids long. CDR1 and CDR2 (germline): SGHRS, YFSETQ. The protocol was immunoSEQ multiplex PCR, while the TCRdb copy is restricted to in-frame clones and leaves out a portion. Seen here are around 37,000 clones, under 85% observed once, and the top ten hold 14%. Overall study results and limits: After radiotherapy and ipilimumab, tumor-derived clones expanded in peripheral blood. Early blood T cell clone dynamics reportedly forecast response best, with interferon-beta.

Focal radiation plus CTLA-4 blockade with ipilimumab was administered to patients who had chemo-refractory metastatic non-small-cell lung cancer. The material sequenced was peripheral blood, taken from a patient treated with radiotherapy plus ipilimumab. The chain has TRBV5-1 and TRBJ1-4, with D possibly TRBD1 on 6 matching bases. The clonotype was recovered from a human donor with non-small cell lung cancer that progressed on radiotherapy plus ipilimumab. This CDR3 reads CASSLNRGASEKLFF. The CDR3 DNA sequence: TGCGCCAGCAGTCTTAATAGGGGGGCCTCGGAAAAACTGTTTTTT. Supplemented by reference TRBV5-1 and TRBJ1-4, the full variable domain reads KAGVTQTPRYLIKTRGQQVTLSCSPISGHRSVSWYQQTPGQGLQFLFEYFSETQRNKGNFPGRFSGRQFSNSRSEMNVSTLELGDSALYLCASSLNRGASEKLFFGSGTQLSVL.